The rows below give T cell receptor beta chains drawn from one sample of a study of blood T cell repertoires in COVID-19. Sequencing was performed with immunoSEQ multiplex PCR; in TCRdb, only in-frame clones are kept and a portion is missing. The table includes roughly 290,000 clones, 75% to 90% detected once. The sample taken for sequencing was PBMCs or T cells enriched from blood (not recorded which). These TCRs come from a man aged 25-45 years who had recovered from COVID-19. Each CDR3 is given with its conserved first and last residue. Fields, in order: CDR3 length, D gene, clone size, J gene, V gene, CDR3 DNA, CDR3 protein. D genes are given only for firm matches. Rows may omit the clone size; those that give it use once, few, many or a size class.

length: 15; D: .; size: .; J: TRBJ2-5; V: TRBV18; DNA: TGTGCCAGCTCACCACGCAGTTTAGCCGCTGAGACCCAGTACTTC; CDR3: CASSPRSLAAETQYF
length: 13; D: .; size: .; J: TRBJ2-7; V: TRBV4-1; DNA: TGCGCCAGCAGCCAGGACCAGGGTCGCGAGCAGTACTTC; CDR3: CASSQDQGREQYF
length: 16; D: TRBD1; size: .; J: TRBJ1-2; V: TRBV27; DNA: TGTGCCAGCAGTTCGCAATCAGGGGGCGTCGGCTATGGCTACACCTTC; CDR3: CASSSQSGGVGYGYTF
length: 12; D: .; size: .; J: TRBJ2-1; V: TRBV7-2; DNA: TGTGCCAGCAGCTCCGGGAGTAATGAGCAGTTCTTC; CDR3: CASSSGSNEQFF
length: 14; D: TRBD1; size: .; J: TRBJ1-2; V: TRBV4-1; DNA: TGCGCCAGCAGCTCCTCGACAGGGTCCTATGGCTACACCTTC; CDR3: CASSSSTGSYGYTF
length: 15; D: .; size: once; J: TRBJ2-2; V: TRBV10-3; DNA: TGTGCCATCGCCGCAGGTGGTGTGGGCACCGGGGAGCTGTTTTTT; CDR3: CAIAAGGVGTGELFF
length: 17; D: .; size: .; J: TRBJ1-1; V: TRBV2; DNA: TGTGCCAGCAGTGAATACGTTCAGGGCGGAACGGGCACTGAAGCTTTCTTT; CDR3: CASSEYVQGGTGTEAFF
length: 13; D: .; size: .; J: TRBJ1-2; V: TRBV12-3/TRBV12-4; DNA: TGTGCCAGCCAGAACGGGACATTTCGTGGCTACACCTTC; CDR3: CASQNGTFRGYTF
length: 15; D: .; size: .; J: TRBJ1-6; V: TRBV3-1/TRBV3-2; DNA: TGTGCCAGCAGCCAAGAGGCGGTAAATAATTCACCCCTCCACTTT; CDR3: CASSQEAVNNSPLHF
length: 15; D: TRBD1; size: .; J: TRBJ2-7; V: TRBV15; DNA: TGTGCCACCAGCAAACAGGGACAGGGAACCTACGAGCAGTACTTC; CDR3: CATSKQGQGTYEQYF
length: 15; D: .; size: many; J: TRBJ1-4; V: TRBV4-3; DNA: TGCGCCAGCAGCCAAGACAGGGTGGCTAATGAAAAACTGTTTTTT; CDR3: CASSQDRVANEKLFF
length: 15; D: .; size: .; J: TRBJ2-2; V: TRBV19; DNA: TGTGCCAGTAGTGCTCTGGGCCTTAACACCGGGGAGCTGTTTTTT; CDR3: CASSALGLNTGELFF
length: 16; D: TRBD2; size: .; J: TRBJ2-5; V: TRBV18; DNA: TGTGCCAGCTCACCACCCTCGCTAGCGGGGGCGGAGAACCAGTACTTC; CDR3: CASSPPSLAGAENQYF
length: 13; D: .; size: .; J: TRBJ1-5; V: TRBV7-2; DNA: TGTGCCAGCAGCCGACAGAGCAATCAGCCCCAGCATTTT; CDR3: CASSRQSNQPQHF
length: 15; D: TRBD1; size: .; J: TRBJ1-2; V: TRBV5-1; DNA: TGCGCCAGCAGCACCGGGACAGTCAATCGTGGTGGCTACACCTTC; CDR3: CASSTGTVNRGGYTF
length: 13; D: TRBD1; size: .; J: TRBJ2-7; V: TRBV28; DNA: TGTGCCAGCAAGGGACAGGGGGTGTACGAGCAGTACTTC; CDR3: CASKGQGVYEQYF
length: 16; D: TRBD1; size: .; J: TRBJ1-2; V: TRBV3-1/TRBV3-2; DNA: TGTGCCAGCAGCCAAGACTACAGGGGGCTTAACTATGGCTACACCTTC; CDR3: CASSQDYRGLNYGYTF